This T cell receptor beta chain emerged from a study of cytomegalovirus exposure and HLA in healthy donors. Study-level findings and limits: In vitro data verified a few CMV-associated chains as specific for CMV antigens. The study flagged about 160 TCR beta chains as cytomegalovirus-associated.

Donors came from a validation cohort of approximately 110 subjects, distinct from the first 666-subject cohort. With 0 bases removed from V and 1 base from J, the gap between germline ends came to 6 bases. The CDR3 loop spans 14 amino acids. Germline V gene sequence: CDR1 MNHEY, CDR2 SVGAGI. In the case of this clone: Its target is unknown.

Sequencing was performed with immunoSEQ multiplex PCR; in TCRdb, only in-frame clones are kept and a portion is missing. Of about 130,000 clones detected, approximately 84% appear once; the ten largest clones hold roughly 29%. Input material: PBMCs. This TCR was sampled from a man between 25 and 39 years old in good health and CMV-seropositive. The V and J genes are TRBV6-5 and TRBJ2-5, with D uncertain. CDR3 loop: CASSYSAVQETQYF. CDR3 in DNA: TGTGCCAGCAGTTACTCGGCAGTCCAAGAGACCCAGTACTTC.